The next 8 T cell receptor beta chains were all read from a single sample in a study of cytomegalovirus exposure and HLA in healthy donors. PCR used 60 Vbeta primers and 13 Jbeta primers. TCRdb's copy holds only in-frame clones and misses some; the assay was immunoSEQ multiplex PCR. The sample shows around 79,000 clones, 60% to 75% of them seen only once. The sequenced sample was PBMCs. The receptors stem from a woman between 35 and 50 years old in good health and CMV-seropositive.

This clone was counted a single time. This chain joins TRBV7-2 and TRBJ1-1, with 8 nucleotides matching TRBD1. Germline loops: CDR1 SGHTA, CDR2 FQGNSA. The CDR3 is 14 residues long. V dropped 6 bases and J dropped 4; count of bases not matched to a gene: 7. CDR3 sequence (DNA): TGTGCCAGCAGTCAGGGGGCTTCCGGCACTGAAGCTTTCTTT. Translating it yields CASSQGASGTEAFF.

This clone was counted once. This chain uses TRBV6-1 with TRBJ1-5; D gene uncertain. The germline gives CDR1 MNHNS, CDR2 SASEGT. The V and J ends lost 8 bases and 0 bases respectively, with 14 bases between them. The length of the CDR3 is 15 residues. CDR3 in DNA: TGTGCCAGCTTACGAGGTTATAATAGCAATCAGCCCCAGCATTTT. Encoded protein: CASLRGYNSNQPQHF.

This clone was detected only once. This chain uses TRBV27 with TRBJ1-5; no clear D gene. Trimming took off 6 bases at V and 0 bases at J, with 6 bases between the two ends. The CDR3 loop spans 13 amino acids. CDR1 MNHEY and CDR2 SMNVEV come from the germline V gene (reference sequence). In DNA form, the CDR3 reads TGTGCCAGCAGAACATTTAGCAATCAGCCCCAGCATTTT. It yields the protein CASRTFSNQPQHF.

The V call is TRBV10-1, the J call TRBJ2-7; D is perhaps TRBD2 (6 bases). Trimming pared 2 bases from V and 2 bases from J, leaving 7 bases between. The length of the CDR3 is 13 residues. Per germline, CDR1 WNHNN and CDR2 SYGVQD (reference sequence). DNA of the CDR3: TGCGCCAGCAGTGAGCCGGGGGCCTACGAGCAGTACTTC. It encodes CASSEPGAYEQYF.

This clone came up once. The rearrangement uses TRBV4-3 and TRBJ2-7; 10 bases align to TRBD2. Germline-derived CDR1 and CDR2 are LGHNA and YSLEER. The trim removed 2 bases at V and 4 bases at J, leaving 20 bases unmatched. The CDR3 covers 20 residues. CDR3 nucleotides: TGCGCCAGCAGCCAAAGGTCTGGGGTGGGGAGCGGGGGGGCCCAATACGAGCAGTACTTC. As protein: CASSQRSGVGSGGAQYEQYF.

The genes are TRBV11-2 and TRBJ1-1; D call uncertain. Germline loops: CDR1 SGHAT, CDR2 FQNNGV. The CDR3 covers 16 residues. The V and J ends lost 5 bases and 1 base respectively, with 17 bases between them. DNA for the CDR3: TGTGCCAGCAGCCCAACCACACAAACAACGAACACTGAAGCTTTCTTT. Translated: CASSPTTQTTNTEAFF.

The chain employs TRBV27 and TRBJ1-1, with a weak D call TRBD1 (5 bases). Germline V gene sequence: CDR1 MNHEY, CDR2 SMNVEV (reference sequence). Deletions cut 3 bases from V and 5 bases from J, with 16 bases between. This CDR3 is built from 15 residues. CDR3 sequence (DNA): TGTGCCAGCAGTTTTGGGGGGATAACGAGTACTGAAGCTTTCTTT. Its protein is CASSFGGITSTEAFF.

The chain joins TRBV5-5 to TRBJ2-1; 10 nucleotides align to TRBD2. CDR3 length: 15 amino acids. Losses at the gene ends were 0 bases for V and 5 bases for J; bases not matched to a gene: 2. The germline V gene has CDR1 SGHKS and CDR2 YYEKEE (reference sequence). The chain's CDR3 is CASSLVAGGHNEQFF. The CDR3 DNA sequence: TGTGCCAGCAGCTTGGTAGCGGGAGGCCACAATGAGCAGTTCTTC.